This entry lists 7 T cell receptor beta chains sequenced from one sample in a study of shared clonotypes between healthy human individuals. Repertoires were generated with immunoSEQ multiplex PCR, while TCRdb's copy carries only in-frame clones and drops some. Here the sample spans 1.6 million or so clones, approximately 98.5% being singletons. What was sequenced was naive CD4+ T cells sorted from blood. Indicated subset: CD45RA+ positively selected. These receptors were obtained from a man aged 25 to 45 in good health.

This chain uses TRBV28 with TRBJ1-2, with D hard to call. The CDR3 contains 12 residues. Between the trimmed V and J ends, which lost 6 bases and 5 bases, there was a span of 10 bases. Germline CDR1 is MDHEN and CDR2 is SYDVKM. The CDR3 protein is CASSYVDYGYTF. The CDR3 nucleotides read TGTGCCAGCAGCTATGTTGATTATGGCTACACCTTC.

The chain joins TRBV6-1 to TRBJ2-7; D possibly corresponds to TRBD1 (6 bases). The CDR3 consists of 14 residues. Per the germline V gene, CDR1 is MNHNS and CDR2 is SASEGT. Trimming shortened V by 7 bases and J by 5 bases, and 18 bases separated the two germline ends. The CDR3 sequence: CASTQGIAKNEQYF. CDR3 sequence (DNA): TGTGCCAGCACCCAGGGGATTGCCAAAAACGAGCAGTACTTC.

The V call is TRBV25-1, the J call TRBJ2-1; D is unresolved. CDR3 length: 17 amino acids. V shed 3 bases and J shed 6 bases, with 21 bases lying between them. Germline lookup yields CDR1 MGHDK and CDR2 SYGVNS. The CDR3: CASSDRVSQLHSNEQFF. The CDR3, as DNA: TGTGCCAGCAGTGATAGGGTGTCGCAGTTACATTCCAATGAGCAGTTCTTC.

The chain has TRBV15 and TRBJ1-2; tentatively, D is TRBD1 (6 bases). The CDR3 has 16 amino acids. Deletions cut 10 bases from V and 0 bases from J, with 21 bases between. CDR1 is LNHNV and CDR2 is YYDKDF in the germline V gene (reference sequence). CDR3 DNA sequence: TGTGCCAGTGCGCAGGGGTTTTTAGGAGCTAACTATGGCTACACCTTC. This gives the protein CASAQGFLGANYGYTF.

V gene TRBV5-4 combines with J gene TRBJ2-1; TRBD1 or TRBD2 may be the D gene (6 bases each). Trimming left V 7 bases short and J 0 bases short, with 11 bases between. The CDR3 runs to 14 residues. Per the germline V gene, CDR1 is SGHNT and CDR2 is YYREEE (reference sequence). This CDR3 reads CASGGTSSYNEQFF. The DNA of the CDR3 is TGTGCCAGCGGAGGGACAAGCTCCTACAATGAGCAGTTCTTC.

The rearrangement joins TRBV9 to TRBJ2-1, with TRBD2 matching 8 bases. The CDR3 is 18 amino acids. The V gene's germline CDR1 is SGDLS and CDR2 YYNGEE. Trimming took 0 bases from V and 2 from J; bases not matched to a gene: 10. CDR3 nucleotides: TGTGCCAGCAGCGTAGGATCCCAGGGCGGGAGGACCTACAATGAGCAGTTCTTC. Translating it yields CASSVGSQGGRTYNEQFF.

The chain is built from TRBV15 and TRBJ2-3; TRBD2 matches 8 bases. The germline gives CDR1 LNHNV, CDR2 YYDKDF (reference sequence). V gave up 3 bases and J gave up 8 bases; unmatched junction bases: 7. There are 14 residues in the CDR3. In DNA, the CDR3 is TGTGCCACCAGCAGCTGGAGCGGGAGAGGTACGCAGTATTTT. This encodes CATSSWSGRGTQYF.